The entry that follows covers one TCR beta chain sequence. Its antigen is unknown. No much larger clone exists at a distance of one base, and base qualities are not known. The data are from a study of shared clonotypes between healthy human individuals (dated by TCRdb to about 2020). Looking at the study overall: A couple of women and three men aged 18 to 49 years were included in the cohort. For each donor, CD4 naive and CD4 memory were each run on three plates, CD8 naive on two plates, and CD8 memory on one plate. To estimate repertoire size and how much clonotypes are shared between individuals, the study performed deep sequencing of blood TCR repertoires from roughly five healthy adults. Libraries were prepared and TCR repertoires were sequenced by different laboratories using diverse techniques, in order to increase sequencing depth and limit assay-specific biases. Each donor's leukapheresis produced roughly between roughly 0.85 and 9.5 billion PBMCs. The paper as a whole reports these results and caveats: Because the study included only a small number of donors, the genetic and exposure-history diversity represented was limited. Pairwise subsampling led to the expectation that sequencing depth would affect the degree of clonotype sharing among donors. Sampling was restricted to blood, and TCR repertoires in tissues likely differ from the TCR repertoires found in blood. Incomplete sequencing was indicated by rarefaction of sorted-subset datasets, despite the large sequencing depth. Sharing across a handful of donors was observed for around 5% of naive CD4, 3.5% of naive CD8, over 2% of memory CD4, and around 0.44% of memory CD8 clonotypes. Higher generation probabilities were observed for clonotypes shared by all four sorted-subset donors than for non-shared clonotypes. Estimated clonotype richness was generally larger for naive than for memory subsets.

TCR CDR3 regions were amplified from genomic DNA by multiplex PCR using the deep immunoSEQ assay. Extracted genomic DNA from each cell subset was distributed evenly across all wells of several immunoSEQ 96-well plates, and each plate was treated as a replicate. Each replicate PCR for sorted subsets received around 200 ng genomic DNA, equal to some 32,000 T cell genomes. Purified libraries were quantified with a Qubit 3.0 fluorometer, sized on a Bioanalyzer 2100, and re-quantified with the KAPA Library Quantification kit. Every immunoSEQ 96-well plate was sequenced on a dedicated single-read 150-cycle Illumina NextSeq 550 flow cell. Per the authors' processing: The immunoSEQ output contained only junctional sequences without quality scores, so filtering could not match that applied to full-length reads. To assign V/J genes and CDR3, sequences were annotated against IMGT germline references using PyIR, a Python wrapper for IgBLAST v1.9. Any read was removed if the V/J assignment was weak (E-value above 1e-6), the CDR3 was missing, or the read contained stop codons, out-of-frame junctions, or ambiguous translated residues. V3J clonotypes were defined as sequences sharing an identical inferred V gene, J gene, and CDR3 amino acid sequence. To compute the percentage overlap between repertoires, the number of shared unique clonotypes was divided by the size of the smaller repertoire. Three approaches were used to assess repertoire richness: RTK rarefaction, the Chao1 estimator, and Recon v2.1 estimates of unobserved clonotypes. OLGA was used to compute generation probabilities for all TCRbeta clonotypes that the gDNA method yielded from a handful of donors. This immuneACCESS table, as held by TCRdb, lists in-frame sequences with V and J called but not all clones. Of the missing ones, under half trace to an unresolved V gene in checked studies; the others have no known cause. The DNA was the basis for D and trimming; V, J and clone size are from that table. Recorded for this sample are roughly 1,800,000 clones; around 96% of them occurred a single time. Of the sample, approximately 1.2% falls within the top ten clones.

CD8 naive samples were CD45RO-negative cells positively selected for CCR7, giving a CD45RA+CCR7+ population that excluded TemRA cells. Donors were healthy HIV-negative adults with no recently reported acute infections or vaccinations. Every donor was a Caucasian adult living in Nashville, Tennessee, USA. Blood was obtained by leukapheresis, after which PBMCs were separated by Ficoll-Histopaque density gradient centrifugation and cryopreserved in liquid nitrogen vapor phase. Analytical flow cytometry was used to check the purity and quantity of each magnetically sorted T cell population. Genomic DNA was isolated from each sorted fraction and quantified by UV absorbance on a Nanodrop 2000c. The sequence derives from a man between 18 and 29 years old in good health. Source material: naive CD8+ T cells sorted from blood. The cell subset or site tag for this specimen amounts to: CD45RA+CCR7+.

This receptor has the CDR3 CSARLNEQFF. The bases read TGCAGCGCCAGGTTGAATGAGCAGTTCTTC. The receptor chain draws on TRBV29-1 and TRBJ2-1; too little of a D gene remains to name it. The trim is 7 bases for V and 7 bases for J, with a gap of 8 bases between the germline ends. Counted from cysteine to phenylalanine, this CDR3 has 10 amino acids. Just CDR3 DNA is preserved here, 30 bases in frame from base 1. According to the germline V gene, CDR1 reads SQVTM and CDR2 reads ANQGSEA.